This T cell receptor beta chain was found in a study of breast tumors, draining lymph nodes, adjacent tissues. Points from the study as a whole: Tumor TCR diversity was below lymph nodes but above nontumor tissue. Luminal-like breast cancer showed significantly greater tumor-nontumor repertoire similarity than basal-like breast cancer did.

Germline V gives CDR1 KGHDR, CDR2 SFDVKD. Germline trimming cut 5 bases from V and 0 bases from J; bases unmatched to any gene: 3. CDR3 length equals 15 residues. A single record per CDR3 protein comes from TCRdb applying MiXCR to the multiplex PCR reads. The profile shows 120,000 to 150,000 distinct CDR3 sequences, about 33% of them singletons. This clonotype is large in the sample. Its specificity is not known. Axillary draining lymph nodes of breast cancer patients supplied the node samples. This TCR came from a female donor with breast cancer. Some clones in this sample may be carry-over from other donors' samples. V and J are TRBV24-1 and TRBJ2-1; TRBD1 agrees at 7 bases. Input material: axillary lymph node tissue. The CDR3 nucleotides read TGTGCCACCAGTGCAAACAGGGGCTCCTACAATGAGCAGTTCTTC. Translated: CATSANRGSYNEQFF.